The 10 T cell receptor beta chains below come from one sample, sequenced in a study of radiotherapy plus CTLA-4 blockade in lung cancer. The repertoire was sequenced with immunoSEQ multiplex PCR; TCRdb's copy has only in-frame clones and lacks some. The table records over 100,000 clones, around 89% of them present only once. The material sequenced was peripheral blood, taken from a patient treated with radiotherapy plus ipilimumab. The receptor set was obtained from a human donor with non-small cell lung cancer that progressed on radiotherapy plus ipilimumab.

The V gene is TRBV5-1, the J gene TRBJ2-1; tentatively, D is TRBD1 or TRBD2 (5 bases each). The CDR3 covers 16 residues. In germline, CDR1 is SGHRS, CDR2 YFSETQ. V lost 5 bases and J lost 4, with 19 bases in between. CDR3: CASRSGTASGYNEQFF. As DNA, the CDR3 is TGCGCCAGCAGATCAGGGACCGCCTCAGGGTACAATGAGCAGTTCTTC.

Points on this clone: The same CDR3 can be traced to other DNA sequences in this sample. V gene TRBV29-1 combines with J gene TRBJ1-1; tentative D call: TRBD1 (5 bases). The V gene lost 7 bases and the J gene lost 0 bases, with 12 bases spanning the gap. The CDR3 totals 13 residues. Germline CDR1 reads SQVTM; CDR2 reads ANQGSEA. The CDR3 DNA follows: TGCAGCGCCGGGCAGGGAATGAACACTGAAGCTTTCTTT. Its translation: CSAGQGMNTEAFF.

V gene TRBV5-1 combines with J gene TRBJ2-5, with D perhaps matching TRBD2 (5 bases). V was clipped by 4 bases and J by 4 bases, with 17 bases between them. Germline V CDR1 and CDR2: SGHRS, YFSETQ. The CDR3 has 15 amino acids. The CDR3 DNA is TGCGCCAGCAGCCTCGAGCCGGGAAGCCCAGAGACCCAGTACTTC. It encodes CASSLEPGSPETQYF.

The table lists this clone with a count of one. V and J are TRBV7-9 and TRBJ2-1; D is unresolved. V dropped 3 bases and J dropped 8 bases, with 8 bases sitting between them. Germline CDR1 SEHNR, CDR2 FQNEAQ (reference sequence). The CDR3 is made up of 12 amino acids. In nucleotides, the CDR3 is TGTGCCAGCAGCTTTCGAGACGATGAGCAGTTCTTC. It codes for CASSFRDDEQFF.

The J gene is TRBJ2-7, the V gene TRBV7-2; D gene unclear. The CDR3 loop spans 14 amino acids. CDR1 is SGHTA and CDR2 is FQGNSA in the germline V gene. V lost 3 bases and J lost 0, with 9 bases in between. The CDR3: CASSFEHRSYEQYF. The CDR3 DNA reads as TGTGCCAGCAGCTTTGAACACCGCTCCTACGAGCAGTACTTC.

The chain has TRBV11-1 and TRBJ2-7, with TRBD2 identical over 9 bases. Unmatched junction bases numbered 9, after V lost 5 bases and J lost 4 bases. This CDR3 region has 15 residues. Germline values: CDR1 SGHAT, CDR2 FQDESV (reference sequence). The CDR3 reads CASSTLAGPSYEQYF. Written as DNA, the CDR3 is TGTGCCAGCAGCACCCTAGCGGGACCATCTTACGAGCAGTACTTC.

The chain is built from TRBV6-5 and TRBJ2-2; TRBD1 matches 7 bases. The germline V gene encodes CDR1 MNHEY and CDR2 SVGAGI. Germline trimming cut 4 bases from V and 9 bases from J; bases unmatched to any gene: 11. The CDR3 is 15 amino acids. CDR3 sequence reads: CASSLGEQGTRELFF. CDR3 DNA: TGTGCCAGCAGTTTGGGGGAACAGGGGACCAGGGAGCTGTTTTTT.

The V and J genes are TRBV11-3 and TRBJ2-3, with D tentatively TRBD1 or TRBD2 (5 bases each). Germline CDR1 SGHNT, CDR2 YENEEA. Trimming removed 1 base at V and 1 base at J, with 9 bases between. There are 15 residues in the CDR3. CDR3 in amino acids: CASSLAGTGTDTQYF. The CDR3 nucleotides are TGTGCCAGCAGCTTAGCGGGGACCGGCACAGATACGCAGTATTTT.

The V and J genes are TRBV5-1 and TRBJ2-7; 9 bases map to TRBD2. The CDR3 sequence is 16 residues long. Germline V gene sequence: CDR1 SGHRS, CDR2 YFSETQ. V was clipped by 4 bases and J by 1 base; unmatched bases: 9. This CDR3 is CASSLGSSGRSYEQYF. Written as DNA, the CDR3 is TGCGCCAGCAGCCTGGGTAGTAGCGGGAGATCCTACGAGCAGTACTTC.

The chain is built from TRBV2 and TRBJ1-2; D not certain. Deletions cut 6 bases from V and 0 bases from J, with 11 bases between. The CDR3 length is 14 residues. The germline CDR1 and CDR2 sequences are SNHLY and FYNNEI. The CDR3 reads CASSAEPTNYGYTF. CDR3 DNA: TGTGCCAGCAGCGCCGAACCCACTAACTATGGCTACACCTTC.